The 15 T cell receptor beta chains reported below all come from one sample, sequenced in a study of blood T cell repertoires in COVID-19. The assay was immunoSEQ multiplex PCR, and TCRdb's table has in-frame clones only and misses some. The table includes some 300,000 clones, over 75% detected once. The source material was PBMCs or T cells enriched from blood (not recorded which). These receptors were taken from a woman in her 30s who had recovered from COVID-19.

This clone was seen just once. The J gene is TRBJ1-1, the V gene TRBV10-1, with TRBD1 as a possible D gene (5 bases). This CDR3 region has 14 residues. Trimming removed 0 bases at V and 5 bases at J, with 10 bases between. CDR1 is WNHNN, CDR2 SYGVQD, per germline (reference sequence). The CDR3 DNA follows: TGCGCCAGCAGTGAGTCCCAGGGTTGGACTGAAGCTTTCTTT. Amino acids: CASSESQGWTEAFF.

This clone has just one count. The rearrangement uses TRBV12-5 and TRBJ2-1, with a possible D match to TRBD2 (6 bases). This CDR3 contains 16 residues. The germline CDR1 and CDR2 sequences are LGHNT and FRNRAP. The V end was cut by 2 bases, the J end by 4 bases, with 15 bases between. The CDR3 here is CASGLFLLEGYNEQFF. DNA of the CDR3: TGTGCTAGTGGTTTGTTCCTATTGGAGGGTTACAATGAGCAGTTCTTC.

The chain couples TRBV19 to TRBJ2-2; a weak D match, TRBD1 (6 bases). Germline lookup yields CDR1 LNHDA and CDR2 SQIVND (reference sequence). V lost 5 bases, J lost 2 bases, and 12 bases lay in between. The CDR3 loop spans 15 amino acids. The CDR3 spells CASSLQGSNTGELFF. In DNA, the CDR3 is TGTGCCAGTAGTTTACAGGGTTCTAACACCGGGGAGCTGTTTTTT. The full variable domain, in which reference TRBV19 and TRBJ2-2 provide the parts outside the CDR3, is DGGITQSPKYLFRKEGQNVTLSCEQNLNHDAMYWYRQDPGQGLRLIYYSQIVNDFQKGDIAEGYSVSREKKESFPLTVTSAQKNPTAFYLCASSLQGSNTGELFFGEGSRLTVL.

This sequence joins TRBV6-1 and TRBJ1-1; TRBD1 agrees at 8 bases. Germline CDR1 MNHNS, CDR2 SASEGT. Losses at the gene ends were 0 bases for V and 4 bases for J; bases not matched to a gene: 10. The CDR3 loop spans 17 amino acids. This chain's CDR3 is CASSEARGTGRGTEAFF. CDR3 nucleotide sequence: TGTGCCAGCAGTGAAGCCAGGGGGACAGGTCGGGGCACTGAAGCTTTCTTT.

V usage is TRBV28 and J usage is TRBJ2-1, with 12 bases identical to TRBD2. Trimming at V came to 5 bases and at J to 6 bases, leaving 5 bases not matched to a gene. Germline-derived CDR1 and CDR2 are MDHEN and SYDVKM. There are 15 residues in the CDR3. CDR3: CASSETSGGFNEQFF. In DNA, the CDR3 is TGTGCCAGCAGTGAAACTAGCGGGGGGTTCAATGAGCAGTTCTTC.

The chain links TRBV19 to TRBJ2-3; TRBD2 is a possible D gene (6 bases). CDR1 and CDR2 from the germline V gene are LNHDA and SQIVND (reference sequence). There are 16 residues in the CDR3. V lost 5 bases and J lost 0, with 15 bases in between. In nucleotides, the CDR3 is TGTGCCAGTAGTTCGGGACTGCGATCGAGCACAGATACGCAGTATTTT. Translated: CASSSGLRSSTDTQYF.

J is TRBJ1-6 and V is TRBV19; the match to TRBD1 covers 11 bases. This CDR3 is 18 amino acids long. V was pared by 7 bases and J by 0 bases, with 8 bases of the junction left unmatched. Germline V gene data show CDR1 as LNHDA and CDR2 as SQIVND (reference sequence). CDR3 protein: CASTPGQGASSYNSPLHF. Written as DNA, the CDR3 is TGTGCCAGTACCCCTGGACAGGGGGCGAGCTCCTATAATTCACCCCTCCACTTT.

The chain couples TRBV30 to TRBJ2-7, with D tentatively TRBD1 (6 bases). Germline V gene lookup returns CDR1 GTSNPN and CDR2 SVGIG (reference sequence). This CDR3 has 15 amino acids. With 6 bases removed from V and 2 bases from J, the gap between germline ends came to 20 bases. The DNA of the CDR3 is TGTGCCTGCCATGCTACTGGGGGCTGGACCTACGAGCAGTACTTC. Residues: CACHATGGWTYEQYF.

This chain uses TRBV5-1 with TRBJ1-6; D gene uncertain. The germline V gene has CDR1 SGHRS and CDR2 YFSETQ. V lost 1 base, J lost 9 bases, and 11 bases lay in between. This CDR3 is built from 14 residues. The CDR3 bases are TGCGCCAGCAGCTTGTCGGGAGTAAGTTCACCCCTCCACTTT. Amino acids: CASSLSGVSSPLHF.

The CDR3: CATSDSPHGASSYEQYF. The CDR3 nucleotides read TGTGCCACCAGTGATTCCCCTCATGGGGCGAGCTCCTACGAGCAGTACTTC. The rearrangement uses TRBV24-1 and TRBJ2-7; tentative D call: TRBD1 (5 bases). V lost 2 bases and J lost 0, with 16 bases in between. CDR3 size: 17 residues. The germline CDR1 and CDR2 sequences are KGHDR and SFDVKD.

The J gene is TRBJ1-1, the V gene TRBV27; the D is unclear. The V gene lost 6 bases and the J gene lost 4 bases, with 15 bases spanning the gap. The germline gives CDR1 MNHEY, CDR2 SMNVEV (reference sequence). The CDR3 length is 14 residues. The CDR3: CASSREEWGTEAFF. In DNA, the CDR3 is TGTGCCAGCAGCCGGGAGGAATGGGGCACTGAAGCTTTCTTT.

The J gene is TRBJ1-2, the V gene TRBV11-2; 10 bases align to TRBD1. Germline CDR1 and CDR2: SGHAT and FQNNGV. This CDR3 contains 18 residues. V was clipped by 5 bases and J by 0 bases; unmatched bases: 12. CDR3 bases: TGTGCCAGCAGCCCCGGACAGGGGGGGCGCAAAGCTAACTATGGCTACACCTTC. This codes for CASSPGQGGRKANYGYTF.

J is TRBJ2-1 and V is TRBV18; perhaps TRBD2 as D (7 bases). V was pared by 3 bases and J by 0 bases, with 12 bases between. The germline gives CDR1 KGHSH, CDR2 LQKENI. This CDR3 comprises 16 residues. CDR3 region: CASSPIRGGSYNEQFF. In DNA, the CDR3 is TGTGCCAGCTCACCCATTAGGGGGGGCTCCTACAATGAGCAGTTCTTC. Supplemented by reference TRBV18 and TRBJ2-1, the full variable domain reads NAGVMQNPRHLVRRRGQEARLRCSPMKGHSHVYWYRQLPEEGLKFMVYLQKENIIDESGMPKERFSAEFPKEGPSILRIQQVVRGDSAAYFCASSPIRGGSYNEQFFGPGTRLTVL.

V and J are TRBV12-5 and TRBJ2-1; 10 bases agree with TRBD2. Trimming removed 3 bases from V and 0 bases from J; junction bases left unmatched: 11. The CDR3 is 19 residues long. Germline assignment: CDR1 LGHNT and CDR2 FRNRAP. CDR3 DNA sequence: TGTGCTAGTGGTTTACACTTCGGTTCTAGCGGGAGCTCCTACAATGAGCAGTTCTTC. Encoded protein: CASGLHFGSSGSSYNEQFF.

J is TRBJ2-2 and V is TRBV5-1; D remains ambiguous. Trimming cost V 0 bases and J 6 bases, with 15 bases left between them. This CDR3 is 16 amino acids long. Germline V gene data show CDR1 as SGHRS and CDR2 as YFSETQ. Written as DNA, the CDR3 is TGCGCCAGCAGCTTGGCCGCGGTTGTTGGAGCCGGGGAGCTGTTTTTT. Residues: CASSLAAVVGAGELFF.